These 29 T cell receptor beta chains came from one sample sequenced in a study of graft-versus-host responses after intestinal transplantation. Only in-frame clones appear in the TCRdb table, and some are missing; sequencing was by immunoSEQ multiplex PCR. The sample yields about 15,000 clones, approximately 33% seen once. The source material was alloreactive CD4+ T cells from a mixed lymphocyte reaction culture, sampled before intestinal transplant. Subset denoted: CFSE-low proliferating T cells sorted from approximately 6-day pre-transplant mixed lymphocyte reaction (GvH or HvG direction). These TCRs come from a human patient who received an intestinal transplant.

J is TRBJ1-6 and V is TRBV5-4; D unclear. CDR3 length: 16 residues. Per germline, CDR1 SGHNT and CDR2 YYREEE (reference sequence). The V gene lost 2 bases and the J gene lost 1 base, with 10 bases spanning the gap. CDR3 protein: CASSFGSPSYNSPLHF. CDR3 bases: TGTGCCAGCAGCTTCGGTTCACCTTCCTATAATTCACCCCTCCACTTT.

V gene TRBV6-6 combines with J gene TRBJ2-7; D might be TRBD1 (6 bases). Germline values: CDR1 MNHNY, CDR2 SVGAGI (reference sequence). V was shortened by 5 bases and J by 7 bases, with 12 bases between the two germline ends. The CDR3 has 12 residues. CDR3 sequence: CASSHRVGEQYF. CDR3 in DNA: TGTGCCAGCAGTCACAGGGTAGGGGAGCAGTACTTC.

The J gene is TRBJ1-2, the V gene TRBV25-1; D perhaps matches TRBD1 (5 bases). V lost 6 bases to trimming and J lost 8 bases, with 16 bases between them. Germline lookup yields CDR1 MGHDK and CDR2 SYGVNS. This CDR3 contains 13 residues. In DNA form, the CDR3 reads TGTGCCAGCAGAGGGACTGACGCCGGGGGCTACACCTTC. Its translation: CASRGTDAGGYTF.

The gene calls are TRBV29-1 and TRBJ1-5, with D maybe TRBD1 (5 bases). This CDR3 is 12 amino acids long. Germline V gene sequence: CDR1 SQVTM, CDR2 ANQGSEA. V lost 4 bases, J lost 4 bases, and 8 bases lay in between. The chain's CDR3 is CSVGQKNQPQHF. CDR3 nucleotide sequence: TGCAGCGTTGGACAGAAAAATCAGCCCCAGCATTTT.

This clone was observed a few times. The CDR3 bases are TGTGCCAGCAGCGTCCTTGGGGACAATGAGCAGTTCTTC. Protein product: CASSVLGDNEQFF. This rearrangement joins TRBV9 to TRBJ2-1; D is undetermined. The CDR3 runs 13 residues. Germline CDR1 SGDLS, CDR2 YYNGEE. V was cut by 2 bases and J by 5 bases, with 8 bases left in between.

This sequence joins TRBV6-9 and TRBJ2-1, with D possibly being TRBD1 (6 bases). V gave up 3 bases and J gave up 4 bases, with 16 bases separating them. Germline CDR1 reads MNHGY; CDR2 reads SVAAGI. The CDR3 is made up of 16 amino acids. The CDR3 region is CASSYPTQGGYNEQFF. DNA of the CDR3: TGTGCCAGCAGTTACCCCACACAGGGCGGTTACAATGAGCAGTTCTTC.

In this sample, this clone turned up once. The V and J genes are TRBV19 and TRBJ2-3; unclear D gene. Trimming took off 1 base at V and 2 bases at J, with 10 bases between the two ends. CDR1 and CDR2 from the germline V gene are LNHDA and SQIVND (reference sequence). This CDR3 is built from 15 residues. The CDR3 is CASSIGAAYTDTQYF. The DNA for the CDR3 is TGTGCCAGTAGTATAGGTGCAGCCTACACAGATACGCAGTATTTT. Together with reference TRBV19 and TRBJ2-3, the CDR3 gives the full variable domain: DGGITQSPKYLFRKEGQNVTLSCEQNLNHDAMYWYRQDPGQGLRLIYYSQIVNDFQKGDIAEGYSVSREKKESFPLTVTSAQKNPTAFYLCASSIGAAYTDTQYFGPGTRLTVL.

This sequence joins TRBV6-1 and TRBJ2-7; the match to TRBD1 covers 7 bases. The junction had 11 bases not matched to a gene; V was cut back by 6 bases and J by 6 bases. This CDR3 has 14 amino acids. Germline loops: CDR1 MNHNS, CDR2 SASEGT. CDR3: CASRQPGQTREQYF. CDR3 bases: TGTGCCAGCAGACAACCGGGACAGACTCGCGAGCAGTACTTC.

This clone turned up a few times. The DNA of the CDR3 is TGTGCCAGCAGCTTAGCTAGCGGGAATGTGGACGAGCAGTACTTC. It is translated as CASSLASGNVDEQYF. This sequence joins TRBV7-9 and TRBJ2-7; TRBD2 aligns across 8 bases. The CDR3 sequence is 15 residues long. Germline lookup yields CDR1 SEHNR and CDR2 FQNEAQ (reference sequence). V trimming: 0 bases; J trimming: 5 bases; junction bases outside the gene matches: 6.

This clone is deemed medium-sized. The chain combines TRBV29-1 with TRBJ2-1; 10 nucleotides match TRBD2. The CDR3 contains 16 residues. Germline values: CDR1 SQVTM, CDR2 ANQGSEA. CDR3 sequence reads: CSVTTSGVGSYNEQFF. CDR3 nucleotides: TGCAGTGTAACTACTAGCGGGGTTGGCTCCTACAATGAGCAGTTCTTC.

Relative to its sample, this clone is medium-sized (0.01 to 0.1%). The chain has TRBV6-5 and TRBJ1-5; D gene ambiguous. The V gene lost 3 bases and the J gene lost 5 bases, with 8 bases spanning the gap. Germline CDR1 is MNHEY and CDR2 is SVGAGI. The CDR3 runs to 13 residues. CDR3 residues: CASSYNVHQPQHF. In DNA, the CDR3 is TGTGCCAGCAGTTATAATGTCCATCAGCCCCAGCATTTT.

The V gene is TRBV11-2, the J gene TRBJ1-1, with D perhaps matching TRBD1 (6 bases). Germline V lookup: CDR1 SGHAT, CDR2 FQNNGV. V shed 1 base and J shed 2 bases, with 8 bases lying between them. The CDR3 runs 14 residues. The CDR3 loop reads CASSLVGGNTEAFF. The CDR3 nucleotides are TGTGCCAGCAGCTTAGTAGGGGGAAACACTGAAGCTTTCTTT.

The V and J genes are TRBV5-1 and TRBJ1-2, with TRBD1 as a possible D gene (6 bases). There are 13 residues in the CDR3. The V end lost 0 bases, the J end lost 8 bases, and 11 bases lay between the germline ends. Germline loops: CDR1 SGHRS, CDR2 YFSETQ. CDR3: CASSLAQGQGYTF. In DNA, the CDR3 is TGCGCCAGCAGCTTGGCCCAGGGGCAGGGCTACACCTTC.

The chain links TRBV6-5 to TRBJ2-4, with D maybe TRBD2 (5 bases). The CDR3 consists of 15 residues. CDR1 is MNHEY and CDR2 is SVGAGI in the germline V gene. V lost 4 bases to trimming and J lost 2 bases, with 12 bases between them. The CDR3, as DNA: TGTGCCAGCAGTTCTGCTAGCTGGACCAAAAACATTCAGTACTTC. As protein: CASSSASWTKNIQYF.

This clone was picked up a small number of times. V and J are TRBV18 and TRBJ2-2; 7 nucleotides align to TRBD1. This CDR3 contains 14 residues. The V and J ends lost 6 bases and 3 bases, in that order; junction bases with no gene match: 4. The germline CDR1 and CDR2 sequences are KGHSH and LQKENI. The CDR3 nucleotides read TGTGCCAGCTCCTCGGGACAGCACACCGGGGAGCTGTTTTTT. Translating it yields CASSSGQHTGELFF.

There are a few counts of this clone. CDR3 nucleotides: TGTGCCAGCAGTGAAATTGGACTAGCTCCCTACGAGCAGTACTTC. Residues: CASSEIGLAPYEQYF. The V and J genes are TRBV6-1 and TRBJ2-7, with 8 bases matching TRBD2. Germline trimming cut 2 bases from V and 2 bases from J; bases unmatched to any gene: 5. In germline, CDR1 is MNHNS, CDR2 SASEGT. The CDR3 is 15 residues long.

This chain joins TRBV19 and TRBJ2-5; 12 bases are shared with TRBD2. The trim removed 1 base at V and 4 bases at J, leaving 4 bases unmatched. Germline CDR1 and CDR2: LNHDA and SQIVND (reference sequence). The CDR3 is made up of 16 amino acids. CDR3 residues: CASSIVASGGGETQYF. As DNA, the CDR3 is TGTGCCAGTAGTATAGTGGCTAGCGGGGGGGGAGAGACCCAGTACTTC.

The CDR3, as DNA: TGCGCCAGCAGCCAAGAGGGACAGGGGCATAATTCACCCCTCCACTTT. As protein: CASSQEGQGHNSPLHF. The chain combines TRBV4-1 with TRBJ1-6, with TRBD1 matching 10 bases. The CDR3 totals 16 residues. V lost 0 bases to trimming and J lost 5 bases; unmatched junction nucleotides: 1. Germline V CDR1 and CDR2: MGHRA, YSYEKL.

This clone was seen more than once but under ten times. The chain links TRBV28 to TRBJ1-5, with a possible D match to TRBD1 (6 bases). Germline V gene data show CDR1 as MDHEN and CDR2 as SYDVKM. This CDR3 contains 15 residues. Trimming stripped 0 bases from V and 5 bases from J, with 11 bases between. The CDR3 sequence is CASSLWEGGDQPQHF. CDR3 nucleotide sequence: TGTGCCAGCAGTTTATGGGAAGGGGGAGATCAGCCCCAGCATTTT.

V usage is TRBV6-6 and J usage is TRBJ2-5, with 11 nucleotides matching TRBD2. The ends lost 6 bases at V and 6 bases at J; junction bases unmatched: 6. This CDR3 is built from 14 residues. Germline V gives CDR1 MNHNY, CDR2 SVGAGI (reference sequence). The CDR3 spells CASRPSGGRQTQYF. The DNA of the CDR3 is TGTGCCAGCAGGCCTAGCGGGGGGCGGCAGACCCAGTACTTC.

This clone was counted a few times. This chain joins TRBV18 and TRBJ2-7; the D is unclear. CDR3 length: 13 residues. CDR1 is KGHSH and CDR2 is LQKENI in the germline V gene. The germline V and J ends were trimmed by 3 bases and 1 base, with 7 bases remaining between them. The CDR3 protein is CASSPTSSYEQYF. The CDR3 DNA sequence: TGTGCCAGCTCACCTACTTCTTCCTACGAGCAGTACTTC.

The chain recombines TRBV6-1 with TRBJ1-3, with a weak D call TRBD1 (6 bases). Germline V gene lookup returns CDR1 MNHNS and CDR2 SASEGT. This CDR3 has 19 amino acids. Trimming cost V 3 bases and J 0 bases, with 21 bases left between them. CDR3 residues: CASSDFLGGTRSSGNTIYF. Written as DNA, the CDR3 is TGTGCCAGCAGTGATTTCCTGGGGGGCACGCGGAGCTCTGGAAACACCATATATTTT.

This clone was counted between two and nine times. The V gene is TRBV19, the J gene TRBJ2-3, with D tentatively TRBD2 (5 bases). V was shortened by 5 bases and J by 4 bases, with 10 bases between the two germline ends. Germline loops: CDR1 LNHDA, CDR2 SQIVND (reference sequence). The length of the CDR3 is 13 residues. The CDR3 nucleotides read TGTGCCAGTAGTCCGCCCGGGGCAGATACGCAGTATTTT. Translation: CASSPPGADTQYF.

This clone appeared a few times. The chain recombines TRBV6-5 with TRBJ2-1, with D tentatively TRBD1 (6 bases). This CDR3 has 15 amino acids. Trimming took off 6 bases at V and 1 base at J, with 13 bases between the two ends. CDR1 is MNHEY, CDR2 SVGAGI, per germline. The CDR3 sequence is CASRKGVESYNEQFF. The CDR3 bases are TGTGCCAGCAGAAAGGGGGTCGAGTCCTACAATGAGCAGTTCTTC.

Within the sample, this clone is medium-sized (0.01 to 0.1%). The chain employs TRBV5-1 and TRBJ2-5, with 7 bases that match TRBD2. With V trimmed by 0 bases and J by 5 bases, 10 bases remained unmatched. Germline lookup yields CDR1 SGHRS and CDR2 YFSETQ. The CDR3 consists of 16 residues. CDR3 coding DNA: TGCGCCAGCAGCTTGGGGCGGGGAGGGGATCAGGAGACCCAGTACTTC. Protein product: CASSLGRGGDQETQYF.

The rearrangement links TRBV30 to TRBJ2-1, with a possible D match to TRBD2 (6 bases). Trimming pared 1 base from V and 9 bases from J, leaving 13 bases between. The CDR3 spans 13 residues. From germline, CDR1 is GTSNPN and CDR2 SVGIG (reference sequence). Here the CDR3 reads CAWSATYGGEQFF. As DNA, the CDR3 is TGTGCCTGGAGTGCAACCTACGGGGGTGAGCAGTTCTTC. The whole variable domain, filled in from reference TRBV30 and TRBJ2-1, reads SQTIHQWPATLVQPVGSPLSLECTVEGTSNPNLYWYRQAAGRGLQLLFYSVGIGQISSEVPQNLSASRPQDRQFILSSKKLLLSDSGFYLCAWSATYGGEQFFGPGTRLTVL.

This clone was found a few times. V and J are TRBV27 and TRBJ2-5, with 11 nucleotides matching TRBD1. The CDR3 is 17 amino acids. J lost 0 bases, V lost 6 bases, and 9 bases had no gene match. Per the germline V gene, CDR1 is MNHEY and CDR2 is SMNVEV (reference sequence). The CDR3 DNA sequence: TGTGCCAGCAGCCCCGGGGGACAGGGGGTTGACCAAGAGACCCAGTACTTC. Translating it yields CASSPGGQGVDQETQYF.

This clone is categorized as medium-sized. The chain carries TRBV6-1 and TRBJ2-3; TRBD2 matches at 8 bases. Per germline, CDR1 MNHNS and CDR2 SASEGT. CDR3 length equals 15 residues. With 2 bases clipped from V and 1 base from J, the junction kept 2 bases outside the gene matches. CDR3 loop: CASSERAGGTDTQYF. CDR3 DNA: TGTGCCAGCAGTGAACGAGCGGGGGGCACAGATACGCAGTATTTT.

V usage is TRBV5-5 and J usage is TRBJ2-1; TRBD2 matches at 7 bases. V shed 3 bases and J 7 bases; nucleotides not matched to a gene: 10. Germline CDR1 and CDR2: SGHKS and YYEKEE (reference sequence). This CDR3 has 15 amino acids. CDR3 DNA sequence: TGTGCCAGCAGCTCAACGGGAGGAATTATGAATGAGCAGTTCTTC. Its translation: CASSSTGGIMNEQFF.